Below, 20 T cell receptor beta chains from the same sample are listed, as sequenced in a study of response to subunit inactivated influenza vaccine. TCRdb called the RT-PCR reads again in MiXCR, with one record for every CDR3 protein. The data contain about 500,000 distinct CDR3 sequences, approximately 17% of them seen just once; the ten biggest clones take up approximately 3%. The source material was CD4+ T cells sorted from PBMCs, sampled less than 30 months after vaccination. Every receptor here comes from a man between 50 and 69 years old who received an inactivated influenza vaccine.

This clonotype has a handful of counts. The chain carries TRBV6-1 and TRBJ2-3, with 7 bases matching TRBD2. Germline trimming cut 1 base from V and 5 bases from J; bases unmatched to any gene: 3. Germline V gene data show CDR1 as MNHNS and CDR2 as SASEGT. The CDR3 totals 14 residues. CDR3 in amino acids: CASSEVLALDTQYF. For the CDR3, the DNA is TGTGCCAGCAGTGAAGTACTAGCGTTAGATACGCAGTATTTT.

The V gene is TRBV12-3 or TRBV12-4, the J gene TRBJ2-5, with D possibly TRBD2 on 5 matching bases. The CDR3 is 15 residues long. Deletions cut 5 bases from V and 2 bases from J, with 15 bases between. CDR3 DNA: TGTGCCAGCAGTACCTTCGGGGAGCCTCAAGAGACCCAGTACTTC. Amino acid sequence: CASSTFGEPQETQYF.

This chain connects TRBV4-2 to TRBJ2-7, with 9 bases fitting TRBD1. The CDR3 sequence is 14 residues long. The germline gives CDR1 LGHNA, CDR2 YNFKEQ. The V gene end was trimmed by 3 bases and the J gene end by 2 bases; junction bases not matched to a gene: 2. CDR3 sequence reads: CASSQNRGPYEQYF. In DNA, the CDR3 is TGTGCCAGCAGCCAGAACAGGGGGCCCTACGAGCAGTACTTC.

This clonotype has a handful of counts. The chain recombines TRBV7-2 with TRBJ2-2; 9 positions match TRBD2. This CDR3 contains 16 residues. Germline V gives CDR1 SGHTA, CDR2 FQGNSA. With V trimmed by 1 base and J by 7 bases, 7 bases remained unmatched. The CDR3 is CASSLGLAGAYGELFF. The DNA for the CDR3 is TGTGCCAGCAGCTTAGGTTTAGCGGGAGCATACGGGGAGCTGTTTTTT. The full variable domain, rest sourced from reference TRBV7-2 and TRBJ2-2, is GAGVSQSPSNKVTEKGKDVELRCDPISGHTALYWYRQSLGQGLEFLIYFQGNSAPDKSGLPSDRFSAERTGGSVSTLTIQRTQQEDSAVYLCASSLGLAGAYGELFFGEGSRLTVL.

The chain has TRBV12-3 or TRBV12-4 and TRBJ2-1, with D perhaps given as TRBD1 or TRBD2 (6 bases each). The CDR3 has 16 amino acids. Trimming removed 2 bases from V and 0 bases from J, with 11 bases in between. CDR3 loop: CASSLIGGHSYNEQFF. The CDR3 DNA is TGTGCCAGCAGTTTAATAGGGGGGCACTCCTACAATGAGCAGTTCTTC.

This clonotype was picked up many times. The chain couples TRBV12-3 or TRBV12-4 to TRBJ2-5; D perhaps matches TRBD2 (6 bases). V lost 5 bases and J 4 bases, leaving 11 bases between the germline ends. The CDR3 is 13 amino acids. The CDR3 spells CASSPGSPETQYF. CDR3 sequence (DNA): TGTGCCAGCAGTCCCGGGAGCCCAGAGACCCAGTACTTC.

This clonotype was observed a handful of times. The V call is TRBV5-1, the J call TRBJ2-1, with 8 nucleotides matching TRBD1. The ends lost 5 bases at V and 0 bases at J; junction bases unmatched: 10. The CDR3 runs to 17 residues. Germline V gene sequence: CDR1 SGHRS, CDR2 YFSETQ. This chain's CDR3 is CASSYGTGFSSYNEQFF. The CDR3 region has the DNA TGCGCCAGCAGTTATGGGACAGGCTTCAGCTCCTACAATGAGCAGTTCTTC.

This clonotype was detected only a few times. The V call is TRBV20-1, the J call TRBJ2-7; maybe TRBD2 (5 bases). V was shortened by 4 bases and J by 4 bases, with 11 bases between the two germline ends. CDR1 and CDR2 from the germline V gene are DFQATT and SNEGSKA (reference sequence). CDR3 length: 12 residues. CDR3 sequence (DNA): TGCAGTGCTACCAGGCCGGGGTACGAGCAGTACTTC. It encodes CSATRPGYEQYF.

This clonotype turned up a few times. The V call is TRBV9, the J call TRBJ2-3, with TRBD1 identical over 8 bases. Per the germline V gene, CDR1 is SGDLS and CDR2 is YYNGEE. J was trimmed by 0 bases and V by 4 bases; bases with no gene match: 7. The CDR3 runs 16 residues. CDR3 coding DNA: TGTGCCAGCAGCCCGAGACAGGGGACTAGCACAGATACGCAGTATTTT. Translating gives CASSPRQGTSTDTQYF. Drawing the rest from reference TRBV9 and TRBJ2-3, the complete variable domain is DSGVTQTPKHLITATGQRVTLRCSPRSGDLSVYWYQQSLDQGLQFLIQYYNGEERAKGNILERFSAQQFPDLHSELNLSSLELGDSALYFCASSPRQGTSTDTQYFGPGTRLTVL.

The rearrangement links TRBV20-1 to TRBJ2-1; TRBD2 is a possible D gene (6 bases). CDR1 is DFQATT, CDR2 SNEGSKA, per germline (reference sequence). The V gene lost 2 bases and the J gene lost 7 bases, with 18 bases spanning the gap. The CDR3 extends over 15 amino acids. CDR3 bases: TGCAGTGCTAGACGCGGGATTACCAGGGAAAATGAGCAGTTCTTC. Its protein is CSARRGITRENEQFF.

This clonotype was counted between two and nine times. The chain links TRBV2 to TRBJ2-7; 8 bases fit TRBD2. This CDR3 comprises 14 residues. With 8 bases clipped from V and 5 bases from J, the junction kept 11 bases outside the gene matches. CDR1 and CDR2 (germline): SNHLY, FYNNEI. CDR3 sequence: CASLLSGSLDEQYF. CDR3 nucleotides: TGTGCCAGCCTTTTGAGCGGGAGTCTAGACGAGCAGTACTTC.

V is TRBV10-3 and J is TRBJ1-2, with TRBD1 matching over 10 bases. The CDR3 has 15 residues. V was clipped by 0 bases and J by 8 bases; unmatched bases: 6. Germline values: CDR1 ENHRY, CDR2 SYGVKD. In DNA, the CDR3 is TGTGCCATCAGTGAGTCGAAGGGACAGGGGAACGGCTACACCTTC. Translating gives CAISESKGQGNGYTF.

To note about this clonotype: A read error is possible here, since a much larger clone lies one base away. CDR3 amino acids: CSARVRARDQFF. The CDR3 coding sequence is TGCAGTGCTAGGGTTAGGGCGCGTGATCAGTTCTTC. The chain is built from TRBV20-1 and TRBJ2-1, with D uncertain. Germline V CDR1 and CDR2: DFQATT, SNEGSKA (reference sequence). Between the trimmed V and J ends, which lost 3 bases and 13 bases, there was a span of 16 bases. The CDR3 sequence is 12 residues long.

This clonotype has more than one count but fewer than ten. This sequence joins TRBV6-5 and TRBJ1-6; 9 bases agree with TRBD1. Per germline, CDR1 MNHEY and CDR2 SVGAGI. The CDR3 has 16 amino acids. Trimming at V came to 4 bases and at J to 7 bases, leaving 8 bases not matched to a gene. Here the CDR3 DNA reads TGTGCCAGCAGTTCCCAACTACAGGGGGCCAATTCACCCCTCCACTTT. Its protein is CASSSQLQGANSPLHF.

This clonotype showed up just a few times. V gene TRBV20-1 combines with J gene TRBJ2-1; D unresolved. V shed 2 bases and J shed 9 bases, with 8 bases lying between them. The length of the CDR3 is 11 residues. Germline assignment: CDR1 DFQATT and CDR2 SNEGSKA (reference sequence). CDR3 protein: CSARLVPEQFF. The CDR3 nucleotides read TGCAGTGCTAGACTAGTTCCTGAGCAGTTCTTC.

This clonotype was counted only a few times. This chain links TRBV15 with TRBJ2-1; 10 nucleotides agree with TRBD1. CDR3 length: 15 amino acids. Unmatched junction bases numbered 8, after V lost 5 bases and J lost 7 bases. The germline V gene has CDR1 LNHNV and CDR2 YYDKDF (reference sequence). CDR3 DNA: TGTGCCACCAGCCGAGCAGGACAGGGGGTTAATGAGCAGTTCTTC. Protein: CATSRAGQGVNEQFF.

This clonotype came up a few times. This chain uses TRBV13 with TRBJ2-3; D might be TRBD2 (6 bases). Germline CDR1 reads PRHDT; CDR2 reads FYEKMQ (reference sequence). V lost 2 bases and J lost 7, with 13 bases in between. The CDR3 is 14 residues long. This CDR3 is CASSLLAGRNTQYF. The DNA for the CDR3 is TGTGCCAGCAGCTTACTTGCGGGAAGAAATACGCAGTATTTT. The variable domain in full, completed from reference TRBV13 and TRBJ2-3, reads AAGVIQSPRHLIKEKRETATLKCYPIPRHDTVYWYQQGPGQDPQFLISFYEKMQSDKGSIPDRFSAQQFSDYHSELNMSSLELGDSALYFCASSLLAGRNTQYFGPGTRLTVL.

This clonotype was recorded at least ten times. V and J are TRBV12-3 or TRBV12-4 and TRBJ2-2, with D possibly TRBD2 on 5 matching bases. This CDR3 is 17 amino acids long. V lost 0 bases and J lost 0, with 11 bases in between. For the CDR3, the DNA is TGTGCCAGCAGTTTAGCGCCAAGCGGATCGAACACCGGGGAGCTGTTTTTT. Translated: CASSLAPSGSNTGELFF.

This clonotype was counted a few times. J is TRBJ1-3 and V is TRBV12-3 or TRBV12-4; no definite D call. CDR3 length equals 15 residues. The V end was cut by 6 bases, the J end by 0 bases, with 12 bases between. CDR3 DNA sequence: TGTGCCAGCAGGGCGGACGAGAGCTCTGGAAACACCATATATTTT. Its protein is CASRADESSGNTIYF.

The chain recombines TRBV15 with TRBJ2-1; D might be TRBD2 (6 bases). This CDR3 region has 12 residues. Trimming stripped 0 bases from V and 14 bases from J, with 11 bases between. Per the germline V gene, CDR1 is LNHNV and CDR2 is YYDKDF (reference sequence). For the CDR3, the DNA is TGTGCCACCAGCAGAGATTATCAGCGGGAGTTCTTC. Translated, it gives CATSRDYQREFF.